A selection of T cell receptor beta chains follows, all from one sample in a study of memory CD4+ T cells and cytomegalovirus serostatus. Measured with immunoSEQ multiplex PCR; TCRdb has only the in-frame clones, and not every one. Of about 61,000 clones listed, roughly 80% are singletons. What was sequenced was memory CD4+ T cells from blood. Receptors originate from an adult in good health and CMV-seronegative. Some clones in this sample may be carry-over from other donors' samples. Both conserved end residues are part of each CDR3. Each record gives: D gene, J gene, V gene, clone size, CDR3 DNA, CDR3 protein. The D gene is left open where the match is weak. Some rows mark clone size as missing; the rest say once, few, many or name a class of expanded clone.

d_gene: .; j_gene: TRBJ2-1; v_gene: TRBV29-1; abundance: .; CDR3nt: TGCAGCGTCCCCAAGGGCTCCAATGAGCAGTTCTTC; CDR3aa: CSVPKGSNEQFF
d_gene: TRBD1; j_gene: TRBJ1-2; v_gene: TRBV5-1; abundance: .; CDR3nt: TGCGCCAGCAGGCGGACAGGAAGTTATGGCTACACCTTC; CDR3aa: CASRRTGSYGYTF
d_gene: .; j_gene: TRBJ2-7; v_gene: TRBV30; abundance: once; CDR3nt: TGTGCCTGGGGCCCGACCAGCTACGAGCAGTACTTC; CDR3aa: CAWGPTSYEQYF
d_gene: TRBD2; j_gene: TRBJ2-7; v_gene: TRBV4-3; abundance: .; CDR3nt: TGCGCCAGCAGCCGGCAGACTAGCTCGGCGGACGAGCAGTACTTC; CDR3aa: CASSRQTSSADEQYF
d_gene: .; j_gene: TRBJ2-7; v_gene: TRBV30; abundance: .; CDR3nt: TGTGCCTGGAGTGGGAGACTCGGGTTCTACGAGCAGTACTTC; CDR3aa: CAWSGRLGFYEQYF
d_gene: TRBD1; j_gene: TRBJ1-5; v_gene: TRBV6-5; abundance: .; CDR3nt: TGTGCCAGCAGTCGGACAGGGGGCTTGGGACAGCCCCAGCATTTT; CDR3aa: CASSRTGGLGQPQHF
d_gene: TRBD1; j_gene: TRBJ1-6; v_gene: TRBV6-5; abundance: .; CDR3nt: TGTGCCAGCAGTTCACCGAAACCAGGGGGTTCACCCCTCCACTTT; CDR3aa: CASSSPKPGGSPLHF
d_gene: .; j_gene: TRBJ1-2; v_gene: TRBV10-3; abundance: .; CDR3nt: TGTGCCATCTCCCCAGGACTCTATGGCTACACCTTC; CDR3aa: CAISPGLYGYTF
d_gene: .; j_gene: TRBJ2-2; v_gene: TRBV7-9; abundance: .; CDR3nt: TGTGCCAGCAGCCGACATATTCAGAACACCGGGGAGCTGTTTTTT; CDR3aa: CASSRHIQNTGELFF
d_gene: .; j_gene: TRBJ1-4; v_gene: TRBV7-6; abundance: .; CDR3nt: TGTGCCAGCAGCCCAAAAGCGAATGAAAAACTGTTTTTT; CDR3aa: CASSPKANEKLFF
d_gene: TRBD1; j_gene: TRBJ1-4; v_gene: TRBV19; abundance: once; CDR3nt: TGTGCCAGTGCCCGCCAGGGGGGACCAACTAATGAAAAACTGTTTTTT; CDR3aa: CASARQGGPTNEKLFF
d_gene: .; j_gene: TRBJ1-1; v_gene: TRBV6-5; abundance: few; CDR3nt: TGTGCCAGCAGACGGGCTAACACTGAAGCTTTCTTT; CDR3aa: CASRRANTEAFF
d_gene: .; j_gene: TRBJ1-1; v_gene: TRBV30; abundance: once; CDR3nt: TGTGCCTGGAGGTGGTCCGGGAGGACGACTGAAGCTTTCTTT; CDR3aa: CAWRWSGRTTEAFF
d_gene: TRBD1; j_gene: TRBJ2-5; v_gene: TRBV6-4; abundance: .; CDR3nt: TGTGCCAGCAGTGACGGACAGGGGGAAGAGACCCAGTACTTC; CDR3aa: CASSDGQGEETQYF
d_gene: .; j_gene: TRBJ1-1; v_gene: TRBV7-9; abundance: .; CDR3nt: TGTGCCAGCAGCTTAACCAGAAAGAACACTGAAGCTTTCTTT; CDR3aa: CASSLTRKNTEAFF
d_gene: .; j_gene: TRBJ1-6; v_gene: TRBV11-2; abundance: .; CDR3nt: TGTGCCAGCAGCTCCATACAGGGTCCCTATTCACCCCTCCACTTT; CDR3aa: CASSSIQGPYSPLHF
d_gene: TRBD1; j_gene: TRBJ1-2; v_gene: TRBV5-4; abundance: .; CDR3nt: TGTGCCAGCAGCCCCGGGGACAGGGGTTATGGCTACACCTTC; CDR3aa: CASSPGDRGYGYTF
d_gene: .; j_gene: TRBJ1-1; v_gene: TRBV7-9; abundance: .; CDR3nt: TGTGCCAGCAGCTACGGGGGGACTGAAGCTTTCTTT; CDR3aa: CASSYGGTEAFF
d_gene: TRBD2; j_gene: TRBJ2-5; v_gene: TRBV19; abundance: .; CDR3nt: TGTGCCAGTAGTATAGCGGGAACGGGGGGTCCTAGGGAGACCCAGTACTTC; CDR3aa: CASSIAGTGGPRETQYF
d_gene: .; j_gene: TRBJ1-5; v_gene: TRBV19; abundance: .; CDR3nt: TGTGCCAGTAGGCGGGACATGGGGGCTAACAATCAGCCCCAGCATTTT; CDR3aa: CASRRDMGANNQPQHF
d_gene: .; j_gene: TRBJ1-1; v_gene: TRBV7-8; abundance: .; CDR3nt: TGTGCCAGCAGCTTATACGCAGCCATGAACACTGAAGCTTTCTTT; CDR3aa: CASSLYAAMNTEAFF
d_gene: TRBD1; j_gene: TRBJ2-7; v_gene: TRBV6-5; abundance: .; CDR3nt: TGTGCCAGCAGCAGTCCGGGACAGGGGACTTACGAGCAGTACTTC; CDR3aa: CASSSPGQGTYEQYF
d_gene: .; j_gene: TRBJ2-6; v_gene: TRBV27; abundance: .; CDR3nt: TGTGCCAGCATGTCCGCAGCGGCCAACGTCCTGACTTTC; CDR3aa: CASMSAAANVLTF
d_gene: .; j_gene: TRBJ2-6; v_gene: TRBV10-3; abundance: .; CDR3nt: TGTGCCATCAGTAGGGGGGGAGCTAACTCTGGGGCCAACGTCCTGACTTTC; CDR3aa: CAISRGGANSGANVLTF
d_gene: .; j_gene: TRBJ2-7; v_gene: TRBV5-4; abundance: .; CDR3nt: TGTGCCAGCAGCCCGAAGGGTGAGCAGTACTTC; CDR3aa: CASSPKGEQYF
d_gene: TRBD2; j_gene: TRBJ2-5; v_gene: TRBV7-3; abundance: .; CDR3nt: TGTGCCAGCAGCTTGCCGCCGGGACTAGCGGGAGAAGAGACCCAGTACTTC; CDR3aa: CASSLPPGLAGEETQYF
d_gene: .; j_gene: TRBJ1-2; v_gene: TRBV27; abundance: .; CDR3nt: TGTGCCAGCAGTTCGGGACTCTCTGGCTACACCTTC; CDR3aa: CASSSGLSGYTF
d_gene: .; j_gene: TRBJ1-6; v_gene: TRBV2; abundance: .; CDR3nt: TGTGCCAGCAGTGAATTGCCTGGATCACCCCTCCACTTT; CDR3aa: CASSELPGSPLHF
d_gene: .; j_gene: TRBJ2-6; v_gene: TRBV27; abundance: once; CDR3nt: TGTGCCAGCAGTTTATCCGGGGGGCCCAACGTCCTGACTTTC; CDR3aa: CASSLSGGPNVLTF
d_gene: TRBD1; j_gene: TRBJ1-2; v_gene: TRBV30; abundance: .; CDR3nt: TGTGCCTGGAGTAGAGTTGAGGCAGGGGGCAATGGCTACACCTTC; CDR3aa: CAWSRVEAGGNGYTF
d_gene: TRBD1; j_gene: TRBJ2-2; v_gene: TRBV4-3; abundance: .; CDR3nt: TGCGCCAGCAGCCTAGGACAGGGGGACACCGGGGAGCTGTTTTTT; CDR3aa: CASSLGQGDTGELFF
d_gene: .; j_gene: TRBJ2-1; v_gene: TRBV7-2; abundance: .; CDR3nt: TGTGCCAGCAGCTTATCCTCTGACAATGAGCAGTTCTTC; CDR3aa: CASSLSSDNEQFF
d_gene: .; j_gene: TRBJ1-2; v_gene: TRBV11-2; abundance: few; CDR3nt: TGTGCCAGCAGCCTACAGGGTTTAGACTATGGCTACACCTTC; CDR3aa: CASSLQGLDYGYTF
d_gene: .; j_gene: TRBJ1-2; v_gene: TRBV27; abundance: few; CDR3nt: TGTGCCAGCAGTTTCAACACAGCCTGGTCCGGCTACACCTTC; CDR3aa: CASSFNTAWSGYTF
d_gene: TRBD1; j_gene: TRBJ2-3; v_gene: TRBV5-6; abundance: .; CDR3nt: TGTGCCAGCAGTCTTGGGACAGCCACTAGCACAGATACGCAGTATTTT; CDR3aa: CASSLGTATSTDTQYF
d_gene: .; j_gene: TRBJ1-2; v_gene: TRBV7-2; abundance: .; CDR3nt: TGTGCCAGCAGCCCTGATGCTGGGGGTAACTATGGCTACACCTTC; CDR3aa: CASSPDAGGNYGYTF
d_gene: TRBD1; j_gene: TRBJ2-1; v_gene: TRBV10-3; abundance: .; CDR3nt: TGTGCCATCAGACCTCCCCCGGGACAGGGTGGCAATGAGCAGTTCTTC; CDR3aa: CAIRPPPGQGGNEQFF
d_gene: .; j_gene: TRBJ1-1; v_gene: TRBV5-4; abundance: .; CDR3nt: TGTGCCAGCAGCTTGGACAGGGTAGGAGCTTTCTTT; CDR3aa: CASSLDRVGAFF
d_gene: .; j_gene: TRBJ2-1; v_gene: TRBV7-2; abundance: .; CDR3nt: TGTGCCAGCAGTGGACAGTACTACAATGAGCAGTTCTTC; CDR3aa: CASSGQYYNEQFF
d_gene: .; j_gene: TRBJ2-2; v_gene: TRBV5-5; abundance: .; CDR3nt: TGTGCCAGCAGCTTGGGGTGGGCAGGGTACACCGGGGAGCTGTTTTTT; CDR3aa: CASSLGWAGYTGELFF
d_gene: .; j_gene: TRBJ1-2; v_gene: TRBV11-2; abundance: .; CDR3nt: TGTGCCAGCAGCCAGGTAGTAGGGGGCTACACCTTC; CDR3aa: CASSQVVGGYTF
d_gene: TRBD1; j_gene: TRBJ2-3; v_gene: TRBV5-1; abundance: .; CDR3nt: TGCGCCAGCAGCCCTGGGGACAGGGCGGGGACAGATACGCAGTATTTT; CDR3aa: CASSPGDRAGTDTQYF
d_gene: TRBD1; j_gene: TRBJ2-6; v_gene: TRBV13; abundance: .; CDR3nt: TGTGCCAGCAGCGGGGGAAGAGACAGGGTCTCTGGGGCCAACGTCCTGACTTTC; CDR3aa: CASSGGRDRVSGANVLTF
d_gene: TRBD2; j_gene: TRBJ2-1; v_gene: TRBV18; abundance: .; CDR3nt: TGTGCCAGCTCTTCCTTCATCGGACTAGCGGGAGGAGGGGGAAGCAATGAGCAGTTCTTC; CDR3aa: CASSSFIGLAGGGGSNEQFF
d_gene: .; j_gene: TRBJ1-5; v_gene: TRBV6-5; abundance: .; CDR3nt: TGTGCCAGCAGTCAGGGAAGCAATCAGCCCCAGCATTTT; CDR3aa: CASSQGSNQPQHF
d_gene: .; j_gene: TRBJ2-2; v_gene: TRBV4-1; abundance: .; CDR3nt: TGCGCCAGCAGCCACACCTTAAGGAGGCGAGGATCCACCGGGGAGCTGTTTTTT; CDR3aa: CASSHTLRRRGSTGELFF
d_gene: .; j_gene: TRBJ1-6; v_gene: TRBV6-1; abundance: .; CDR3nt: TGTGCCAGCAGTGATGTAGAGAATTCACCCCTCCACTTT; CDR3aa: CASSDVENSPLHF
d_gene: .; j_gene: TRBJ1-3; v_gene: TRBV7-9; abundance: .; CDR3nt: TGTGCCAGCAGCTTACCCCCCGGGAGCAGGGTGCGAAACACCATATATTTT; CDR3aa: CASSLPPGSRVRNTIYF
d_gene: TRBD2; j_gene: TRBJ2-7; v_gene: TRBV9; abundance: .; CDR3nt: TGTGCCAGCAGCGTCGGGACTAGCGGAAAGTACGAGCAGTACTTC; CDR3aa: CASSVGTSGKYEQYF
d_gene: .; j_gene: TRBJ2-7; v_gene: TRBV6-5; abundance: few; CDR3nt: TGTGCCAGCAGTTATCCGGGGGCCTCCGTCTACGAGCAGTACTTC; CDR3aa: CASSYPGASVYEQYF
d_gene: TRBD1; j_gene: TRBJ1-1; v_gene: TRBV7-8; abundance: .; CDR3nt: TGTGCCAGCAGAAAACTACAGGGGGCGGTCACTGAAGCTTTCTTT; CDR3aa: CASRKLQGAVTEAFF
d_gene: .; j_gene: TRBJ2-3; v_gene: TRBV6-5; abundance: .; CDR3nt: TGTGCCAGCAGTAGGGATGGGGGAACAGATACGCAGTATTTT; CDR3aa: CASSRDGGTDTQYF
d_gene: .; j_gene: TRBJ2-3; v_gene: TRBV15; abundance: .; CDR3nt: TGTGCCACCAGCTGGCGGGTCTCGGGCACAGATACGCAGTATTTT; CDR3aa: CATSWRVSGTDTQYF
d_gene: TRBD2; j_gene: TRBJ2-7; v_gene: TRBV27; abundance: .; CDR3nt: TGTGCCAGCAGTTATTATAGCGGGAGGGCTAGAGAGCAGTACTTC; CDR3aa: CASSYYSGRAREQYF
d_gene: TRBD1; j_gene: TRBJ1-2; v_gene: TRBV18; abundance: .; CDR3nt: TGTGCCAGCTCACAGAAAGGACAGGCCTATGGCTACACCTTC; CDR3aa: CASSQKGQAYGYTF